These 20 T cell receptor beta chains came from one sample sequenced in a study of blood T cell repertoires in COVID-19. Clones were read by immunoSEQ multiplex PCR, and TCRdb kept only the in-frame ones, dropping some. The data show around 170,000 clones, 86% seen once. The sample was PBMCs or T cells enriched from blood (not recorded which). The receptors were sampled from a woman in her 30s who had recovered from COVID-19.

The chain carries TRBV3-1 (or the pseudogene TRBV3-2) and TRBJ2-7; the D gene is possibly TRBD1 (5 bases). CDR1 is LGHDT and CDR2 is YNNKEL in the germline V gene (reference sequence). V was trimmed by 0 bases and J by 1 base, leaving 13 bases between them. This CDR3 comprises 16 residues. CDR3 DNA sequence: TGTGCCAGCAGCCAAGAAGGCAGGGATGCATCCTACGAGCAGTACTTC. Translation gives CASSQEGRDASYEQYF.

There are a few counts of this clone. The V gene is TRBV7-8, the J gene TRBJ2-7, with 10 bases fitting TRBD2. Unmatched junction bases numbered 10, after V lost 2 bases and J lost 6 bases. Germline V gene lookup returns CDR1 SGHVS and CDR2 FQNEAQ. The CDR3 is made up of 16 amino acids. CDR3 sequence (DNA): TGTGCCAGCAGCTTAAGGGAATCTAGCGGGAGAGTCGAGCAGTACTTC. Its translation: CASSLRESSGRVEQYF.

This clone was seen more than once but under ten times. This rearrangement joins TRBV2 to TRBJ1-2, with 10 bases that match TRBD1. The germline CDR1 and CDR2 sequences are SNHLY and FYNNEI. V was clipped by 6 bases and J by 4 bases; unmatched bases: 5. The CDR3 covers 14 residues. CDR3 loop: CASRAGQGPYGYTF. The CDR3 DNA sequence: TGTGCCAGCAGGGCGGGACAGGGGCCCTATGGCTACACCTTC.

The V and J genes are TRBV19 and TRBJ2-2; 7 positions agree with TRBD2. The V gene's germline CDR1 is LNHDA and CDR2 SQIVND (reference sequence). CDR3 length: 15 amino acids. With V trimmed by 6 bases and J by 5 bases, 9 bases remained unmatched. The CDR3 sequence is CASSPLSGNTGELFF. CDR3 nucleotide sequence: TGTGCCAGTAGCCCCTTGAGCGGGAATACCGGGGAGCTGTTTTTT.

This chain uses TRBV2 with TRBJ1-2; the match to TRBD1 covers 7 bases. Germline CDR1 SNHLY, CDR2 FYNNEI. Trimming removed 5 bases from V and 4 bases from J; junction bases left unmatched: 10. This CDR3 comprises 15 residues. CDR3 sequence (DNA): TGTGCCAGCAGTCGACCTTTGGGACAGAGCTATGGCTACACCTTC. This sequence encodes CASSRPLGQSYGYTF.

This chain links TRBV6-5 with TRBJ2-1, with 10 nucleotides matching TRBD1. This CDR3 contains 15 residues. CDR1 is MNHEY and CDR2 is SVGAGI in the germline V gene. V lost 5 bases and J lost 4; bases outside the gene matches: 5. The CDR3 region has the DNA TGTGCCAGCAGTCCCCGGGACAGGGGATACAATGAGCAGTTCTTC. Amino acids: CASSPRDRGYNEQFF.

The rearrangement uses TRBV28 and TRBJ1-4; D is unresolved. Germline loops: CDR1 MDHEN, CDR2 SYDVKM. The V and J ends lost 5 bases and 4 bases respectively, with 11 bases between them. The CDR3 runs to 14 residues. CDR3 region: CASSHSDYNEKLFF. As DNA, the CDR3 is TGTGCCAGCAGTCACTCGGACTATAATGAAAAACTGTTTTTT.

The chain employs TRBV6-4 and TRBJ2-2; a possible D gene is TRBD2 (6 bases). With 5 bases removed from V and 3 bases from J, the gap between germline ends came to 10 bases. Germline V lookup: CDR1 MRHNA, CDR2 SNTAGT. The CDR3 extends over 14 amino acids. CDR3: CASSRDLYTGELFF. CDR3 DNA sequence: TGTGCCAGCAGTCGGGACTTATACACCGGGGAGCTGTTTTTT.

This chain connects TRBV27 to TRBJ2-2; 7 nucleotides match TRBD2. The V gene end was trimmed by 7 bases and the J gene end by 1 base; junction bases not matched to a gene: 3. Looked up from germline, CDR1 is MNHEY and CDR2 is SMNVEV (reference sequence). This CDR3 contains 14 residues. The CDR3 sequence: CASMSSGNTGELFF. The CDR3 DNA follows: TGTGCCAGCATGTCTAGCGGGAACACCGGGGAGCTGTTTTTT.

The chain joins TRBV5-4 to TRBJ1-2, with D uncertain. The CDR3 runs 14 residues. V was trimmed by 3 bases and J by 10 bases, leaving 19 bases between them. CDR1 is SGHNT, CDR2 YYREEE, per germline (reference sequence). CDR3 bases: TGTGCCAGCAGCTCTCTCTTACAGCAGGTGGACTACACCTTC. It is translated as CASSSLLQQVDYTF. Combining the CDR3 with reference TRBV5-4 and TRBJ1-2 gives the whole variable domain ETGVTQSPTHLIKTRGQQVTLRCSSQSGHNTVSWYQQALGQGPQFIFQYYREEENGRGNFPPRFSGLQFPNYSSELNVNALELDDSALYLCASSSLLQQVDYTFGSGTRLTVV.

The chain recombines TRBV5-1 with TRBJ2-3; D gene ambiguous. The V end was cut by 3 bases, the J end by 5 bases, with 4 bases between. Per germline, CDR1 SGHRS and CDR2 YFSETQ. The CDR3 consists of 11 residues. CDR3 in DNA: TGCGCCAGCAGCTATAAAGATACGCAGTATTTT. Protein sequence: CASSYKDTQYF.

J is TRBJ2-1 and V is TRBV11-3, with 10 bases that match TRBD1. This CDR3 region has 17 residues. Losses at the gene ends were 1 base for V and 4 bases for J; bases not matched to a gene: 7. CDR1 and CDR2 from the germline V gene are SGHNT and YENEEA. Here the CDR3 DNA reads TGTGCCAGCAGCTTAGGCTCCGGGACAGGGGATTACAATGAGCAGTTCTTC. Translation: CASSLGSGTGDYNEQFF. Together with reference TRBV11-3 and TRBJ2-1, the CDR3 gives the full variable domain: EAGVVQSPRYKIIEKKQPVAFWCNPISGHNTLYWYLQNLGQGPELLIRYENEEAVDDSQLPKDRFSAERLKGVDSTLKIQPAELGDSAVYLCASSLGSGTGDYNEQFFGPGTRLTVL.

The chain combines TRBV12-3 or TRBV12-4 with TRBJ2-7, with D maybe TRBD1 (5 bases). The V end was cut by 5 bases, the J end by 5 bases, with 10 bases between. The CDR3 has 12 residues. The chain's CDR3 is CASSRTYNEQYF. The CDR3 region has the DNA TGTGCCAGCAGTCGGACATACAACGAGCAGTACTTC.

The chain has TRBV28 and TRBJ2-3, with 7 positions matching TRBD2. This CDR3 has 19 amino acids. The germline V gene encodes CDR1 MDHEN and CDR2 SYDVKM. V shed 3 bases, J shed 3 bases, and the junction held 18 bases outside the gene matches. The CDR3 DNA sequence: TGTGCCAGCAGTTTTCCCCTTACCGGGAACACACTAGCGACAGATACGCAGTATTTT. Its protein is CASSFPLTGNTLATDTQYF.

The chain is built from TRBV7-9 and TRBJ1-5, with D hard to call. The CDR3 has 14 amino acids. V gave up 2 bases and J gave up 1 base, with 6 bases separating them. Germline CDR1 SEHNR, CDR2 FQNEAQ (reference sequence). CDR3 sequence: CASSLRGSNQPQHF. The DNA for the CDR3 is TGTGCCAGCAGCTTAAGAGGCAGCAATCAGCCCCAGCATTTT.

This chain connects TRBV28 to TRBJ2-3, with 10 bases aligning to TRBD2. Per the germline V gene, CDR1 is MDHEN and CDR2 is SYDVKM. Trimming cost V 5 bases and J 3 bases; bases outside gene matches: 14. The CDR3 sequence is 18 residues long. The CDR3 spells CASSPGDQREGQTDTQYF. The CDR3 region has the DNA TGTGCCAGCAGTCCCGGGGACCAGCGGGAGGGCCAGACAGATACGCAGTATTTT.

The chain has TRBV30 and TRBJ2-3, with D perhaps TRBD1 (6 bases). Trimming stripped 8 bases from V and 1 base from J, with 10 bases between. CDR1 and CDR2 from the germline V gene are GTSNPN and SVGIG (reference sequence). There are 12 residues in the CDR3. The CDR3 sequence: CARSGGTDTQYF. The CDR3 coding sequence is TGTGCCAGATCAGGGGGCACAGATACGCAGTATTTT.

The genes are TRBV20-1 and TRBJ2-5, with D possibly matching TRBD2 (5 bases). Germline CDR1 and CDR2: DFQATT and SNEGSKA (reference sequence). This CDR3 comprises 15 residues. Trimming stripped 3 bases from V and 4 bases from J, with 18 bases between. The CDR3 loop reads CSASLPKVGRETQYF. The DNA for the CDR3 is TGCAGTGCTAGTCTGCCCAAGGTTGGGAGAGAGACCCAGTACTTC.

The chain recombines TRBV6-6 with TRBJ2-5; possibly TRBD2 for D (5 bases). The CDR3 sequence is 14 residues long. With 6 bases removed from V and 5 bases from J, the gap between germline ends came to 16 bases. The germline CDR1 and CDR2 sequences are MNHNY and SVGAGI (reference sequence). CDR3 DNA: TGTGCCAGCAGCAGAGGAGGTGTGGGGGAGACCCAGTACTTC. Translating it yields CASSRGGVGETQYF.

This sequence joins TRBV27 and TRBJ2-2, with unresolved D. Trimming cost V 4 bases and J 1 base, with 4 bases left between them. This CDR3 spans 13 amino acids. From germline, CDR1 is MNHEY and CDR2 SMNVEV (reference sequence). CDR3 in amino acids: CASSSQNTGELFF. Written as DNA, the CDR3 is TGTGCCAGCAGTTCCCAGAACACCGGGGAGCTGTTTTTT.